This T cell receptor (beta chain) stems from a study of blood T cell repertoires in COVID-19. Study as a whole: The origin of the acute and convalescent COVID-19 samples was the United States, Italy and Spain. T cells, B-cell-depleted T cells, or PBMCs supplied cDNA or gDNA.

Methods used by the authors: By means of reference gene primer amplification, nucleated cell counts were estimated. Repertoires were generated with immunoSEQ multiplex PCR, while TCRdb's copy carries only in-frame clones and drops some. Clonal size and the V and J genes are those of that table, whereas D and trimming came from the DNA. The sample lists about 150,000 clones; less than 90% were seen once. The germline V and J ends were trimmed by 7 bases and 3 bases, with 6 bases remaining between them. The germline gives CDR1 SQVTM, CDR2 ANQGSEA. This CDR3 is 10 amino acids long. This clonotype was obtained from a woman in her seventies with acute or convalescent COVID-19. The chain employs TRBV29-1 and TRBJ2-5; no definite D call. The sequenced material came from peripheral blood. The CDR3 here is CSALKETQYF. CDR3 DNA: TGCAGCGCACTAAAAGAGACCCAGTACTTC.